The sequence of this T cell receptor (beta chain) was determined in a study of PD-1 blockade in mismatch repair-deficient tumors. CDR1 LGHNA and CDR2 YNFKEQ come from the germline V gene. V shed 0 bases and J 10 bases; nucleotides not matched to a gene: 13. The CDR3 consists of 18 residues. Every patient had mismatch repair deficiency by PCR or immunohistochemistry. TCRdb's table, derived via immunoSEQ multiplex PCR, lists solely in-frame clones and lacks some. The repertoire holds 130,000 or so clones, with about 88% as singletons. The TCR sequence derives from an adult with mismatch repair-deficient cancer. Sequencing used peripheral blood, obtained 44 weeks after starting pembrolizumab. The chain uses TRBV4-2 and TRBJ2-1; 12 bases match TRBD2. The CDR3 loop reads CASSQEFEGLAGSLEQFF. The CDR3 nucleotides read TGTGCCAGCAGCCAAGAATTTGAAGGACTAGCGGGAAGTCTGGAGCAGTTCTTC.